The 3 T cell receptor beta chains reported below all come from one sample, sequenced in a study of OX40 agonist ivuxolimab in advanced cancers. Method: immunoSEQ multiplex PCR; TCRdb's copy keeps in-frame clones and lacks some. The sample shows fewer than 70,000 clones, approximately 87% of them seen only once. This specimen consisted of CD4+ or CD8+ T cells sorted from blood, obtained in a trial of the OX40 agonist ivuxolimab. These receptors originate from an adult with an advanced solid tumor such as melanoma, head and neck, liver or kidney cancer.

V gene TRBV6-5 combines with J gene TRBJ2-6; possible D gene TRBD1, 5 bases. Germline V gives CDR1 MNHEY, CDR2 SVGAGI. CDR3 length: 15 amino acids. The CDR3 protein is CASGRVASGANVLTF. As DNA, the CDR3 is TGTGCTTCAGGCAGGGTAGCATCTGGGGCCAACGTCCTGACTTTC.

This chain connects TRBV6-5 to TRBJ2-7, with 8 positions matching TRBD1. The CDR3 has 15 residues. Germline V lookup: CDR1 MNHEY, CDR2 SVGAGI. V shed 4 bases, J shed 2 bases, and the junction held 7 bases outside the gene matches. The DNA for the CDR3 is TGTGCCAGCAGTTCGCCCGGACAGGGTACCTACGAGCAGTACTTC. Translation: CASSSPGQGTYEQYF.

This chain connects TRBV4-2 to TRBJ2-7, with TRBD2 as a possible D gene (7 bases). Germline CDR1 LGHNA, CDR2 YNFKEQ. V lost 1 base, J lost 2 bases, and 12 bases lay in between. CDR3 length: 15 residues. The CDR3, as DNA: TGTGCCAGCAGCCAAGGTATAGGGGGGGCCTACGAGCAGTACTTC. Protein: CASSQGIGGAYEQYF.